This T cell receptor (beta chain) emerged from a study of post-analysis software for immune sequencing data. Whole-study context: Patients with relapsing-remitting, secondary progressive and progressive-relapsing multiple sclerosis courses were all represented.

Findings and limits, study-wide: Diversity measured as normalized Chao1 was significantly lower in multiple sclerosis patients than in controls.

About this clonotype itself: Its antigen remains unidentified.

cDNA libraries for TCR beta contained unique molecular identifiers. Input amounts of 1 to 10 million T cells were used. These gave 500,000 or so cDNA molecules, so each molecule approximated one T cell. TCRdb re-called the PCR reads with MiXCR, one entry per CDR3 protein. The repertoire consists of approximately 160,000 distinct CDR3 sequences, with 30% occurring once and the leading ten covering roughly 1.6%. This sequence originates from a girl aged 10 to 17 with multiple sclerosis. The sequencing input was blood.

The CDR3 DNA is TGTGCCAGCAGCCAAGAGTTGGGACAGGGTCTTGGCTCCTACGAGCAGTACTTC. The encoded protein is CASSQELGQGLGSYEQYF. The genes are TRBV3-1 and TRBJ2-7, with TRBD1 matching 9 bases. V lost 0 bases, J lost 0 bases, and 9 bases stayed unmatched. The CDR3 totals 18 residues. The germline gives CDR1 LGHDT, CDR2 YNNKEL (reference sequence).